This paragraph reports one T cell receptor (beta chain). The data are from a study of OX40 agonist ivuxolimab in advanced cancers. Profiling relied on immunoSEQ multiplex PCR, and the TCRdb table lists in-frame clones only, not all of them. Of nearly 20,000 clones listed, 80% to 90% are singletons. The TCR originated in an adult with an advanced solid tumor such as melanoma, head and neck, liver or kidney cancer. The sequences come from CD4+ or CD8+ T cells sorted from blood, collected in a trial of the OX40 agonist ivuxolimab.

The CDR3 is CARPESGTTYSYEQYF. DNA for the CDR3: TGTGCCAGGCCAGAATCAGGGACTACCTACTCCTACGAGCAGTACTTC. The J gene is TRBJ2-7, the V gene TRBV6-4; TRBD2 matches at 7 bases. CDR3 length: 16 amino acids. Germline V gives CDR1 MRHNA, CDR2 SNTAGT. V was pared by 9 bases and J by 0 bases, with 14 bases of the junction left unmatched.